This passage covers 5 T cell receptor beta chains from one sample sequenced in a study of T cell responses to AZD1222 COVID-19 vaccine. Method: immunoSEQ multiplex PCR; TCRdb's copy keeps in-frame clones and lacks some. Here the sample spans more than 90,000 clones, about four fifths being singletons. The input for sequencing was peripheral blood, taken 28 days after the second AZD1222 dose. The source of these receptors is an adult who received the AZD1222 COVID-19 vaccine.

This rearrangement joins TRBV7-3 to TRBJ1-1; weak D call: TRBD1 (5 bases). The V and J ends lost 2 bases and 1 base respectively, with 11 bases between them. The CDR3 loop spans 15 amino acids. The V gene's germline CDR1 is SGHTA and CDR2 FQGTGA. The CDR3 loop is CASSLSGVRNTEAFF. The CDR3 coding sequence is TGTGCCAGCAGCTTATCGGGGGTGAGGAACACTGAAGCTTTCTTT.

The chain employs TRBV25-1 and TRBJ2-2; D not certain. The length of the CDR3 is 13 residues. The germline V gene has CDR1 MGHDK and CDR2 SYGVNS. V lost 4 bases to trimming and J lost 7 bases, with 10 bases between them. The CDR3 here is CASSAIFRGELFF. Here the CDR3 DNA reads TGTGCCAGCAGTGCGATCTTTCGCGGGGAGCTGTTTTTT. Using reference TRBV25-1 and TRBJ2-2 for the parts outside the CDR3, the full variable domain is EADIYQTPRYLVIGTGKKITLECSQTMGHDKMYWYQQDPGMELHLIHYSYGVNSTEKGDLSSESTVSRIRTEHFPLTLESARPSHTSQYLCASSAIFRGELFFGEGSRLTVL.

The chain is built from TRBV4-3 and TRBJ2-2; D unresolved. CDR1 is LGHNA and CDR2 is YSLEER in the germline V gene. The CDR3 loop spans 17 amino acids. V lost 0 bases and J lost 0, with 11 bases in between. Here the CDR3 reads CASSQDGPDANTGELFF. In nucleotides, the CDR3 is TGCGCCAGCAGCCAAGATGGGCCAGACGCGAACACCGGGGAGCTGTTTTTT.

The chain links TRBV9 to TRBJ1-1, with TRBD1 matching over 7 bases. The germline CDR1 and CDR2 sequences are SGDLS and YYNGEE. Trimming at V came to 0 bases and at J to 2 bases, leaving 7 bases not matched to a gene. This CDR3 comprises 16 residues. The CDR3 reads CASSVGPTGINTEAFF. For the CDR3, the DNA is TGTGCCAGCAGCGTAGGACCGACAGGGATAAACACTGAAGCTTTCTTT.

V usage is TRBV14 and J usage is TRBJ1-6, with D hard to call. The V gene lost 5 bases and the J gene lost 14 bases, with 10 bases spanning the gap. CDR3 length: 11 residues. The germline CDR1 and CDR2 sequences are SGHDN and FVKESK. The CDR3 protein is CASSNSATLHF. DNA of the CDR3: TGTGCCAGCAGCAACTCCGCCACCCTCCACTTT. Based on the CDR3 plus reference TRBV14 and TRBJ1-6, the full variable domain is EAGVTQFPSHSVIEKGQTVTLRCDPISGHDNLYWYRRVMGKEIKFLLHFVKESKQDESGMPNNRFLAERTGGTYSTLKVQPAELEDSGVYFCASSNSATLHFGNGTRLTVT.